Presented here are 28 T cell receptor beta chains from one specimen sequenced in a study of a mutant IDH1 vaccine in newly diagnosed glioma. Produced via immunoSEQ multiplex PCR; TCRdb's table is partial and in-frame only. The repertoire holds 40,000 to 50,000 clones, with less than 85% as singletons. This sample's time point: week 47, end of study. The study gave 300 ug of mutant IDH1 20-mer peptide per vaccine dose, with topical imiquimod. Their specific antigens are unknown. The sample in question was PBMCs, obtained from a glioma patient whose treatment included an IDH1 peptide vaccine. The receptors shown here come from a man aged 18 to 30 with glioma. Some clones in this sample may be carry-over from other donors' samples.

Only a few counts were recorded for this clone. The genes are TRBV7-3 and TRBJ1-2, with TRBD1 matching over 9 bases. Germline V CDR1 and CDR2: SGHTA, FQGTGA. The CDR3 has 17 residues. Losses at the gene ends were 5 bases for V and 4 bases for J; bases not matched to a gene: 14. In DNA, the CDR3 is TGTGCCAGCAGCCCTTCGGGGACAGGGCCCCGGGCCTATGGCTACACCTTC. Translating it yields CASSPSGTGPRAYGYTF.

Only a few counts were recorded for this clone. The chain carries TRBV6-1 and TRBJ2-7; the D is unclear. The ends were cut back, 6 bases at V and 0 bases at J, with 12 bases in the middle. In germline, CDR1 is MNHNS, CDR2 SASEGT. This CDR3 has 14 residues. CDR3 amino acids: CASSPASPSYEQYF. The DNA of the CDR3 is TGTGCCAGCAGCCCAGCGTCTCCCTCCTACGAGCAGTACTTC.

The rearrangement links TRBV4-1 to TRBJ1-5, with D possibly being TRBD1 (6 bases). Germline loops: CDR1 MGHRA, CDR2 YSYEKL. The CDR3 sequence is 16 residues long. V lost 0 bases, J lost 8 bases, and 17 bases lay in between. The CDR3 nucleotides read TGCGCCAGCAGCCAAGACGGTTCAGGCAGGGGTGAGCCCCAGCATTTT. It translates to CASSQDGSGRGEPQHF.

This clone was seen more than once but under ten times. V usage is TRBV6-5 and J usage is TRBJ1-1; D is unclear. In germline, CDR1 is MNHEY, CDR2 SVGAGI. Trimming pared 0 bases from V and 1 base from J, leaving 12 bases between. The CDR3 extends over 16 amino acids. CDR3 DNA: TGTGCCAGCAGTTACTCGTTTGGCCAGAGGAACACTGAAGCTTTCTTT. Translated: CASSYSFGQRNTEAFF.

V gene TRBV6-5 combines with J gene TRBJ1-2; D remains unclear. This CDR3 has 15 residues. CDR1 is MNHEY, CDR2 SVGAGI, per germline. The V and J ends lost 4 bases and 2 bases respectively, with 14 bases between them. CDR3 DNA sequence: TGTGCCAGCAGTTTGTGGGGAAGGGAGAACTATGGCTACACCTTC. Translated, it gives CASSLWGRENYGYTF.

The chain carries TRBV19 and TRBJ1-1; D ambiguous. The germline V gene has CDR1 LNHDA and CDR2 SQIVND (reference sequence). This CDR3 is 14 amino acids long. V lost 2 bases and J lost 1, with 8 bases in between. CDR3 nucleotides: TGTGCCAGTAGTATACGGCCCACGAACACTGAAGCTTTCTTT. Amino acids: CASSIRPTNTEAFF.

The chain recombines TRBV7-8 with TRBJ1-3; D remains unclear. V dropped 6 bases and J dropped 0 bases, with 18 bases sitting between them. This CDR3 is 17 amino acids long. Germline assignment: CDR1 SGHVS and CDR2 FQNEAQ. The CDR3 is CASSHPLVSSSGNTIYF. The DNA for the CDR3 is TGTGCCAGCAGTCACCCCCTGGTCTCAAGCTCTGGAAACACCATATATTTT.

The chain couples TRBV9 to TRBJ1-5; D remains unclear. Trimming removed 0 bases from V and 7 bases from J, with 8 bases in between. Germline V lookup: CDR1 SGDLS, CDR2 YYNGEE. The length of the CDR3 is 13 residues. This chain's CDR3 is CASSVDVGQPQHF. The CDR3 DNA follows: TGTGCCAGCAGCGTAGACGTAGGCCAGCCCCAGCATTTT.

This clone was seen a few times. The rearrangement uses TRBV30 and TRBJ1-5, with D maybe TRBD1 (5 bases). The length of the CDR3 is 13 residues. CDR1 is GTSNPN, CDR2 SVGIG, per germline (reference sequence). Deletions cut 1 base from V and 3 bases from J, with 7 bases between. CDR3 nucleotides: TGTGCCTGGAGTGAGGGGATCAATCAGCCCCAGCATTTT. It specifies CAWSEGINQPQHF.

This clone occurred once. The chain carries TRBV7-8 and TRBJ1-1; D unresolved. The germline CDR1 and CDR2 sequences are SGHVS and FQNEAQ. Trimming took off 5 bases at V and 1 base at J, with 17 bases between the two ends. The CDR3 is 16 amino acids. The CDR3 DNA follows: TGTGCCAGCAGCCCGAAGGCCCCAACAGCGAACACTGAAGCTTTCTTT. It translates to CASSPKAPTANTEAFF.

The genes are TRBV5-1 and TRBJ2-5, with D possibly TRBD1 on 5 matching bases. CDR1 is SGHRS and CDR2 is YFSETQ in the germline V gene. The CDR3 runs to 15 residues. The V end lost 0 bases, the J end lost 4 bases, and 13 bases lay between the germline ends. CDR3 in amino acids: CASSLVQGKRETQYF. The CDR3 region has the DNA TGCGCCAGCAGCTTGGTTCAGGGCAAACGAGAGACCCAGTACTTC.

This clone came up a few times. V and J are TRBV29-1 and TRBJ1-1; D call uncertain. The CDR3 length is 13 residues. Germline assignment: CDR1 SQVTM and CDR2 ANQGSEA. Trimming took 2 bases from V and 0 from J, leaving 7 bases between them. Here the CDR3 reads CSVESQLNTEAFF. CDR3 bases: TGCAGCGTTGAATCACAACTGAACACTGAAGCTTTCTTT.

The rearrangement joins TRBV6-5 to TRBJ1-5; D is ambiguous. There are 14 residues in the CDR3. Trimming took 0 bases from V and 4 from J, leaving 7 bases between them. Germline V CDR1 and CDR2: MNHEY, SVGAGI. In nucleotides, the CDR3 is TGTGCCAGCAGTTACTCGTCGGGAAATCAGCCCCAGCATTTT. This gives the protein CASSYSSGNQPQHF.

For this clone: The sample holds other DNA sequences that translate to the same CDR3. The gene calls are TRBV6-5 and TRBJ2-1; no reliable D call. Trimming left V 2 bases short and J 3 bases short, with 2 bases between. Germline-derived CDR1 and CDR2 are MNHEY and SVGAGI. The CDR3 is 12 amino acids. Written as DNA, the CDR3 is TGTGCCAGCAGTTACGGCTACAATGAGCAGTTCTTC. Protein: CASSYGYNEQFF.

This clone was recorded a few times. V usage is TRBV11-2 and J usage is TRBJ2-7; D may be TRBD1 (6 bases). The germline gives CDR1 SGHAT, CDR2 FQNNGV. The CDR3 extends over 14 amino acids. The V end was cut by 3 bases, the J end by 2 bases, with 11 bases between. The CDR3 nucleotides read TGTGCCAGCAGCTTTGGGTCAGGGGCCTACGAGCAGTACTTC. Residues: CASSFGSGAYEQYF.

The J gene is TRBJ1-5, the V gene TRBV28; tentative D call: TRBD1 (5 bases). The germline V gene has CDR1 MDHEN and CDR2 SYDVKM. The CDR3 consists of 15 residues. V dropped 3 bases and J dropped 0 bases, with 9 bases sitting between them. The CDR3 DNA is TGTGCCAGCAGTTTGAGGGGACTTAGCAATCAGCCCCAGCATTTT. This codes for CASSLRGLSNQPQHF. The complete variable domain, with remaining parts taken from reference TRBV28 and TRBJ1-5, reads DVKVTQSSRYLVKRTGEKVFLECVQDMDHENMFWYRQDPGLGLRLIYFSYDVKMKEKGDIPEGYSVSREKKERFSLILESASTNQTSMYLCASSLRGLSNQPQHFGDGTRLSIL.

This clone was found once. The J gene is TRBJ2-1, the V gene TRBV7-9, with TRBD2 matching over 7 bases. The CDR3 consists of 12 residues. With 3 bases clipped from V and 7 bases from J, the junction kept 0 bases outside the gene matches. CDR1 is SEHNR, CDR2 FQNEAQ, per germline (reference sequence). The CDR3 coding sequence is TGTGCCAGCAGCTTGCGGGGGAATGAGCAGTTCTTC. Amino acids: CASSLRGNEQFF.

The rearrangement joins TRBV5-1 to TRBJ1-1, with D maybe TRBD1 (5 bases). The CDR3 totals 17 residues. With 0 bases removed from V and 0 bases from J, the gap between germline ends came to 15 bases. Germline values: CDR1 SGHRS, CDR2 YFSETQ. The CDR3 here is CASSLDGGSLLNTEAFF. Written as DNA, the CDR3 is TGCGCCAGCAGCTTGGACGGGGGTTCCTTATTGAACACTGAAGCTTTCTTT.

The chain is built from TRBV18 and TRBJ1-1; unclear D gene. The CDR3 has 13 residues. The germline gives CDR1 KGHSH, CDR2 LQKENI. Trimming shortened V by 0 bases and J by 5 bases, and 7 bases separated the two germline ends. The CDR3 sequence: CASSPPERTEAFF. CDR3 nucleotides: TGTGCCAGCTCACCACCAGAAAGGACTGAAGCTTTCTTT. The full variable domain, in which reference TRBV18 and TRBJ1-1 provide the parts outside the CDR3, is NAGVMQNPRHLVRRRGQEARLRCSPMKGHSHVYWYRQLPEEGLKFMVYLQKENIIDESGMPKERFSAEFPKEGPSILRIQQVVRGDSAAYFCASSPPERTEAFFGQGTRLTVV.

This chain uses TRBV5-1 with TRBJ2-2, with D maybe TRBD2 (5 bases). The germline V and J ends were trimmed by 2 bases and 5 bases, with 13 bases remaining between them. CDR1 is SGHRS, CDR2 YFSETQ, per germline. The CDR3 covers 15 residues. The CDR3 DNA is TGCGCCAGCAGCTTTATGCCGGACTGGACCGGGGAGCTGTTTTTT. Translated, it gives CASSFMPDWTGELFF.

The chain is built from TRBV4-3 and TRBJ2-7; D is unresolved. Trimming removed 4 bases at V and 3 bases at J, with 13 bases between. The CDR3 runs to 14 residues. Germline V gives CDR1 LGHNA, CDR2 YSLEER. Written as DNA, the CDR3 is TGCGCCAGCAGCCCAAACCAGGTTTTCTACGAGCAGTACTTC. It specifies CASSPNQVFYEQYF.

This clone is deemed medium-sized. The chain has TRBV4-3 and TRBJ1-4; unclear D gene. The CDR3 contains 16 residues. Looked up from germline, CDR1 is LGHNA and CDR2 is YSLEER. V was clipped by 3 bases and J by 3 bases, with 14 bases between them. The CDR3 sequence is CASSHWVDGPNEKLFF. For the CDR3, the DNA is TGCGCCAGCAGCCACTGGGTAGACGGACCTAATGAAAAACTGTTTTTT.

The CDR3 DNA is TGTGCCAGCGGCAGTCAGACAGGGGGAGTGACCCAGTACTTC. Its protein is CASGSQTGGVTQYF. The rearrangement joins TRBV5-4 to TRBJ2-5, with 9 bases matching TRBD1. The CDR3 covers 14 residues. The germline V gene encodes CDR1 SGHNT and CDR2 YYREEE (reference sequence). V gave up 7 bases and J gave up 7 bases; unmatched junction bases: 11.

The chain uses TRBV27 and TRBJ2-1; no clear D. This CDR3 is built from 13 residues. Germline assignment: CDR1 MNHEY and CDR2 SMNVEV (reference sequence). V was pared by 2 bases and J by 6 bases, with 8 bases between. The CDR3 protein is CASSLGRVNEQFF. The CDR3 nucleotides read TGTGCCAGCAGTTTAGGGCGAGTCAATGAGCAGTTCTTC.

The rearrangement uses TRBV7-9 and TRBJ2-3; a possible D gene is TRBD2 (6 bases). The CDR3 extends over 15 amino acids. Trimming took off 5 bases at V and 1 base at J, with 13 bases between the two ends. Germline CDR1 SEHNR, CDR2 FQNEAQ (reference sequence). The CDR3 here is CASSPPGGGTDTQYF. The CDR3, as DNA: TGTGCCAGCAGCCCCCCCGGGGGAGGCACAGATACGCAGTATTTT.

This clone was counted once. The chain has TRBV2 and TRBJ1-2; 10 bases align to TRBD1. After removal of 9 bases from V and 5 bases from J, the junction contained 12 bases not matched to a gene. CDR3 length equals 15 residues. Germline values: CDR1 SNHLY, CDR2 FYNNEI. The CDR3 loop reads CASTRSRDRGYGYTF. CDR3 nucleotides: TGTGCCAGTACTCGGAGCCGGGACAGGGGATATGGCTACACCTTC.

This chain uses TRBV4-1 with TRBJ1-2, with TRBD1 as a possible D gene (5 bases). V dropped 6 bases and J dropped 14 bases, with 25 bases sitting between them. CDR1 is MGHRA, CDR2 YSYEKL, per germline. The CDR3 contains 14 residues. This CDR3 reads CASSQQPPGLRGTF. CDR3 nucleotides: TGCGCCAGCAGTCAACAACCCCCGGGACTTCGCGGTACCTTC.

J is TRBJ1-2 and V is TRBV2; D is unclear. The CDR3 covers 17 residues. Germline V gene data show CDR1 as SNHLY and CDR2 as FYNNEI. The V end lost 2 bases, the J end lost 0 bases, and 16 bases lay between the germline ends. The DNA for the CDR3 is TGTGCCAGCAGTGAATACCCCCAGAGCGACCCTAACTATGGCTACACCTTC. Amino acids: CASSEYPQSDPNYGYTF.